What follows are 21 T cell receptor beta chains derived from one specimen sequenced in a study of CD8+CD57+ T cells in acquired aplastic anemia. Profiling that covered TCR beta VDJ and CDR3 relied on genomic DNA as its template. TCRdb reanalysed the reads using MiXCR and keeps one entry per CDR3 protein. Of 260,000 or so distinct CDR3 sequences listed, roughly half are singletons. Previously, flow cytometry had revealed CD8+CD57+ cell expansion in the patients chosen for sequencing. The specimen was sorted CD4+, CD8+, or CD8+CD57+ T cells (not recorded which) from PBMCs. The receptors here all came from a human donor with aplastic anemia.

This clonotype was found many times. The gene calls are TRBV5-1 and TRBJ2-5; TRBD1 agrees at 7 bases. The germline V gene has CDR1 SGHRS and CDR2 YFSETQ. V was clipped by 4 bases and J by 1 base; unmatched bases: 1. The CDR3 is 13 amino acids. The DNA for the CDR3 is TGCGCCAGCAGCCGGGACAGCCAAGAGACCCAGTACTTC. Translation gives CASSRDSQETQYF. The full variable domain, in which reference TRBV5-1 and TRBJ2-5 provide the parts outside the CDR3, is KAGVTQTPRYLIKTRGQQVTLSCSPISGHRSVSWYQQTPGQGLQFLFEYFSETQRNKGNFPGRFSGRQFSNSRSEMNVSTLELGDSALYLCASSRDSQETQYFGPGTRLLVL.

The V gene is TRBV29-1, the J gene TRBJ1-2; tentatively, D is TRBD1 (5 bases). The V end lost 3 bases, the J end lost 6 bases, and 8 bases lay between the germline ends. The CDR3 extends over 11 amino acids. The germline gives CDR1 SQVTM, CDR2 ANQGSEA. The CDR3 here is CSVEPGHGYTF. CDR3 sequence (DNA): TGCAGCGTTGAGCCAGGGCATGGCTACACCTTC.

About this clonotype: Since a much larger clone is just one base distant, this may be a read error. The V call is TRBV13, the J call TRBJ2-7; D gene ambiguous. The CDR3 totals 11 residues. Per germline, CDR1 PRHDT and CDR2 FYEKMQ (reference sequence). The CDR3 reads CASSSLYEQCF. CDR3 DNA: TGTGCCAGCAGCTCCCTCTACGAGCAGTGCTTC.

This clonotype was seen repeatedly, ten times or more. The CDR3 loop is CATSDTTGVTDTQYF. The CDR3 nucleotides are TGTGCCACCAGTGATACAACAGGGGTTACAGATACGCAGTATTTT. This chain joins TRBV24-1 and TRBJ2-3, with 7 bases identical to TRBD1. In germline, CDR1 is KGHDR, CDR2 SFDVKD. The V and J ends lost 3 bases and 3 bases, in that order; junction bases with no gene match: 5. The CDR3 covers 15 residues.

This clonotype was found a few times. The chain uses TRBV20-1 and TRBJ2-3; the D gene is possibly TRBD1 (6 bases). CDR3 length: 14 amino acids. Trimming left V 3 bases short and J 3 bases short, with 13 bases between. The germline V gene has CDR1 DFQATT and CDR2 SNEGSKA (reference sequence). In DNA form, the CDR3 reads TGCAGTGCTAGTAAGGCAGGGGTAACAGATACGCAGTATTTT. This gives the protein CSASKAGVTDTQYF.

This clonotype appeared many times. V and J are TRBV13 and TRBJ2-7; 7 bases are shared with TRBD2. V gave up 3 bases and J gave up 4 bases; unmatched junction bases: 6. The length of the CDR3 is 14 residues. Germline V CDR1 and CDR2: PRHDT, FYEKMQ (reference sequence). CDR3 bases: TGTGCCAGCAGCTTCGAGCCTAGCGGTTACGAGCAGTACTTC. It specifies CASSFEPSGYEQYF.

This clonotype was detected many times. This chain connects TRBV30 to TRBJ1-2, with D perhaps TRBD1 (5 bases). V was shortened by 1 base and J by 8 bases, with 8 bases between the two germline ends. Looked up from germline, CDR1 is GTSNPN and CDR2 is SVGIG (reference sequence). The CDR3 is made up of 11 amino acids. The CDR3 reads CAWSEGHGYTF. CDR3 in DNA: TGTGCCTGGAGTGAGGGGCACGGCTACACCTTC.

A single count supports this clonotype. Given a much more abundant clone one base away, this may be a read error. The rearrangement joins TRBV6-4 to TRBJ2-1; 13 bases agree with TRBD2. The CDR3 is 15 residues long. Unmatched junction bases numbered 5, after V lost 5 bases and J lost 7 bases. Germline CDR1 reads MRHNA; CDR2 reads SNTAGT. The CDR3 sequence is CASSPGTSGDNEQFF. DNA for the CDR3: TGTGCCAGCAGTCCCGGGACTAGCGGGGATAATGAGCAGTTCTTC.

The V call is TRBV28, the J call TRBJ2-1; 8 bases map to TRBD1. The CDR3 is made up of 15 amino acids. Germline assignment: CDR1 MDHEN and CDR2 SYDVKM. With 1 base clipped from V and 6 bases from J, the junction kept 5 bases outside the gene matches. CDR3: CASSLLAGGSNEQFF. CDR3 coding DNA: TGTGCCAGCAGTTTATTAGCAGGGGGCTCCAATGAGCAGTTCTTC.

In its sample, this clonotype was seen many times. This sequence joins TRBV10-3 and TRBJ2-1, with 7 positions matching TRBD2. The trim removed 6 bases at V and 5 bases at J, leaving 10 bases unmatched. The length of the CDR3 is 15 residues. Looked up from germline, CDR1 is ENHRY and CDR2 is SYGVKD. The CDR3 region is CAIRASGGENNEQFF. CDR3 DNA: TGTGCCATCAGGGCTTCGGGAGGTGAAAACAATGAGCAGTTCTTC.

In the case of this clonotype: This sequence may be a read error, since a much larger clone differs from it by one base. This chain uses TRBV12-3 or TRBV12-4 with TRBJ2-3; 10 bases are a match to TRBD1. CDR3 size: 14 residues. The CDR3 DNA sequence: TGTGCCAGCAGGACAGGGGGCGCAACAGATACGCGGTATTTT. It specifies CASRTGGATDTRYF.

This clonotype was recorded only once. At one of its ends the junction is not consistent with the germline gene, which may arise from a read error. V and J are TRBV14 and TRBJ1-6; D might be TRBD1 (6 bases). This CDR3 spans 17 amino acids. Germline CDR1 reads SGHDN; CDR2 reads FVKESK. The CDR3 DNA reads as TGTGCCAGCAGCCGTATTAGGGGGGTTGCTCATAATTCACCCCCCCACTTT. Translation gives CASSRIRGVAHNSPPHF.

This clonotype has ten or more counts. The chain is built from TRBV15 and TRBJ2-1; 7 positions match TRBD1. The V gene end was trimmed by 4 bases and the J gene end by 3 bases; junction bases not matched to a gene: 3. This CDR3 region has 14 residues. Per germline, CDR1 LNHNV and CDR2 YYDKDF (reference sequence). Here the CDR3 DNA reads TGTGCCACCAGCATTAGGACAGGCTACAATGAGCAGTTCTTC. Its translation: CATSIRTGYNEQFF.

In this sample, this clonotype turned up many times. J is TRBJ2-1 and V is TRBV7-6; maybe TRBD1 (6 bases). V was clipped by 5 bases and J by 6 bases, with 14 bases between them. Germline V gives CDR1 SGHVS, CDR2 FNYEAQ. The CDR3 totals 14 residues. DNA for the CDR3: TGTGCCAGCAGCCCTGGACAGTCCATCAATGAGCAGTTCTTC. Protein: CASSPGQSINEQFF.

The CDR3 DNA sequence: TGCGCCAGCAGCGGCGGCGAACGGGGCGACGGCTACACCTTC. Residues: CASSGGERGDGYTF. This chain links TRBV5-1 with TRBJ1-2, with D possibly TRBD1 on 5 matching bases. The CDR3 totals 14 residues. The germline gives CDR1 SGHRS, CDR2 YFSETQ. V was trimmed by 4 bases and J by 8 bases, leaving 18 bases between them.

This clonotype was observed a handful of times. The V and J genes are TRBV3-1 and TRBJ2-3, with TRBD2 identical over 7 bases. J lost 12 bases, V lost 1 base, and 10 bases had no gene match. Germline CDR1 and CDR2: LGHDT and YNNKEL (reference sequence). CDR3 length: 14 residues. The CDR3 region has the DNA TGTGCCAGCAGCCAAGTAAGCTCTAGCGGAGTTCAGTATTTT. It codes for CASSQVSSSGVQYF.

This clonotype was seen at least ten times. V gene TRBV20-1 combines with J gene TRBJ1-1; D is undetermined. Germline V gene lookup returns CDR1 DFQATT and CDR2 SNEGSKA (reference sequence). The V end lost 0 bases, the J end lost 4 bases, and 12 bases lay between the germline ends. The CDR3 contains 14 residues. The CDR3 region has the DNA TGCAGTGCTAGAGATGAGGATCGGGTCACTGAAGCTTTCTTT. Amino acid sequence: CSARDEDRVTEAFF.

The table lists this clonotype with many counts. CDR3: CASSQDLGQGEAFF. The DNA of the CDR3 is TGCGCCAGCAGCCAAGATCTGGGACAGGGAGAAGCTTTCTTT. The V and J genes are TRBV4-1 and TRBJ1-1, with 9 bases lining up with TRBD1. Germline V CDR1 and CDR2: MGHRA, YSYEKL. V lost 0 bases to trimming and J lost 8 bases; unmatched junction nucleotides: 4. The CDR3 runs to 14 residues.

This chain joins TRBV15 and TRBJ1-2; 9 bases agree with TRBD1. The V gene's germline CDR1 is LNHNV and CDR2 YYDKDF (reference sequence). The CDR3 is 16 residues long. The J segment lost 1 base and the V segment lost 4 bases, leaving 7 bases of the junction unmatched. The CDR3, as DNA: TGTGCCACCAGCATAGAGACAGGGGGTAATAACTATGGCTACACCTTC. It is translated as CATSIETGGNNYGYTF.

The chain combines TRBV5-1 with TRBJ1-2, with TRBD1 matching over 8 bases. The length of the CDR3 is 13 residues. V gave up 2 bases and J gave up 6 bases; unmatched junction bases: 3. Germline-derived CDR1 and CDR2 are SGHRS and YFSETQ. CDR3 sequence (DNA): TGCGCCAGCAGCTTCACACAGGGGGATGGCTACACCTTC. Translated: CASSFTQGDGYTF.

This clonotype occurred many times. The V call is TRBV9, the J call TRBJ2-7; 7 nucleotides agree with TRBD2. The CDR3 totals 16 residues. Per the germline V gene, CDR1 is SGDLS and CDR2 is YYNGEE. V lost 4 bases, J lost 0 bases, and 10 bases stayed unmatched. CDR3 in amino acids: CASSPPIGGSSYEQYF. Here the CDR3 DNA reads TGTGCCAGCAGCCCCCCTATAGGCGGGAGCTCCTACGAGCAGTACTTC. Full variable domain (rest looked up from reference TRBV9 and TRBJ2-7): DSGVTQTPKHLITATGQRVTLRCSPRSGDLSVYWYQQSLDQGLQFLIQYYNGEERAKGNILERFSAQQFPDLHSELNLSSLELGDSALYFCASSPPIGGSSYEQYFGPGTRLTVT.